This TCR beta chain was recovered during a study of monozygotic twins with inflammatory bowel disease. Study-wide findings and caveats: Varying immunosuppressive regimens may have increased patient repertoire variability.

CDR1 KGHSH and CDR2 LQKENI come from the germline V gene. CDR3 size: 18 residues. UMIs that included a 6-nucleotide sample barcode were added by template switching, which took place during cDNA synthesis. TCRdb reanalyzed the 5' RACE reads, giving one entry per CDR3 protein sequence and no DNA. Reported are 200,000 to 250,000 distinct CDR3 sequences; the ten largest clones contain roughly 8%. As regards this clonotype: What it binds is not known.

Sample: blood. The receptor comes from a human donor with ulcerative colitis or Crohn's disease, or a healthy co-twin of an affected twin (not recorded which). V and J are TRBV18 and TRBJ1-5; TCRdb calls TRBD1, which cannot be checked without DNA. The CDR3 sequence is CASSLARQGAMGNQPQHF.